This T cell receptor beta chain appears in the sequencing data of a study of blood T cell repertoires in COVID-19. Study-level background: From T cells, B-cell-depleted T cells, or PBMCs came the material, which was cDNA or gDNA.

CDR1 is LGHDT and CDR2 is YNNKEL in the germline V gene (reference sequence). The CDR3 totals 16 residues. With 4 bases removed from V and 3 bases from J, the gap between germline ends came to 18 bases. Under the authors' procedure: Estimation of nucleated cell counts relied on the amplification of reference gene primers. Generated by immunoSEQ multiplex PCR, the TCRdb table keeps only in-frame clones and is missing some. V, J and clone size are taken as reported in that table, and D and trimming were inferred from the DNA itself. The sample yields over 85,000 clones, 70% to 85% seen once. The chain has TRBV3-1 (or the pseudogene TRBV3-2) and TRBJ2-5; weak D call: TRBD1 (6 bases). The origin of this receptor is a man between 60 and 70 years old with active or convalescent COVID-19. Specimen: peripheral blood. The DNA for the CDR3 is TGTGCCAGCAGCCCCGGACGGATACAGGGAAAAGAGACCCAGTACTTC. It codes for CASSPGRIQGKETQYF.